Below, 30 T cell receptor beta chains from the same sample are listed, as sequenced in a study of blood T cell repertoires in COVID-19. Produced via immunoSEQ multiplex PCR; TCRdb's table is partial and in-frame only. The table lists 25,000 to 30,000 clones, 85% to 90% of them singletons, with 2.5% to 3.5% in the top ten. The specimen was peripheral blood. These receptors came from a human donor in a cohort sampled during active COVID-19.

In nucleotides, the CDR3 is TGCGCCACCATAAGTAGCGGGGGGCGGGATGAGCAGTTCTTC. It codes for CATISSGGRDEQFF. The chain is built from TRBV10-2 and TRBJ2-1; TRBD2 agrees at 10 bases. From germline, CDR1 is WSHSY and CDR2 SAAADI. This CDR3 has 14 residues. J gave up 8 bases and V 10 bases, and 11 bases lay outside the gene matches.

This chain links TRBV10-3 with TRBJ2-3; 10 nucleotides align to TRBD2. V lost 4 bases, J lost 2 bases, and 6 bases stayed unmatched. The CDR3 is 16 amino acids. Germline-derived CDR1 and CDR2 are ENHRY and SYGVKD. This CDR3 reads CAISVSSGGHTDTQYF. In DNA form, the CDR3 reads TGTGCCATCAGTGTTTCTAGCGGGGGTCACACAGATACGCAGTATTTT.

This chain connects TRBV20-1 to TRBJ2-7; 9 positions match TRBD2. The CDR3 runs to 15 residues. V lost 3 bases and J lost 2; bases outside the gene matches: 8. CDR1 is DFQATT and CDR2 is SNEGSKA in the germline V gene (reference sequence). The CDR3 here is CSASTASGTPYEQYF. The CDR3, as DNA: TGCAGTGCTAGTACGGCTAGCGGGACCCCCTACGAGCAGTACTTC.

The chain couples TRBV6-5 to TRBJ1-1; possible D gene TRBD1, 5 bases. The V end lost 2 bases, the J end lost 1 base, and 8 bases lay between the germline ends. Germline lookup yields CDR1 MNHEY and CDR2 SVGAGI. This CDR3 spans 14 amino acids. The CDR3 is CASSYGQGNTEAFF. Written as DNA, the CDR3 is TGTGCCAGCAGTTACGGTCAGGGGAACACTGAAGCTTTCTTT.

The rearrangement links TRBV4-1 to TRBJ2-7; D may be TRBD2 (7 bases). CDR1 MGHRA and CDR2 YSYEKL come from the germline V gene. V lost 5 bases, J lost 3 bases, and 14 bases lay in between. The CDR3 length is 14 residues. The CDR3 sequence: CASSVQGGGYEQYF. CDR3 DNA: TGCGCCAGCAGCGTACAGGGAGGGGGCTACGAGCAGTACTTC.

J is TRBJ1-2 and V is TRBV18, with D maybe TRBD1 (6 bases). The CDR3 runs to 15 residues. The germline V gene has CDR1 KGHSH and CDR2 LQKENI. The V and J ends lost 3 bases and 4 bases respectively, with 15 bases between them. CDR3 sequence: CASSPSTGFGYGYTF. CDR3 bases: TGTGCCAGCTCACCTAGTACAGGGTTTGGCTATGGCTACACCTTC.

The V and J genes are TRBV4-1 and TRBJ2-7, with D maybe TRBD2 (6 bases). The CDR3 length is 15 residues. The V end was cut by 3 bases, the J end by 2 bases, with 14 bases between. CDR1 and CDR2 (germline): MGHRA, YSYEKL. This CDR3 reads CASSQTRVGPYEQYF. The DNA for the CDR3 is TGCGCCAGCAGCCAGACTAGAGTCGGGCCCTACGAGCAGTACTTC.

This chain uses TRBV19 with TRBJ1-1; 8 bases match TRBD1. The CDR3 is 14 amino acids. Germline CDR1 is LNHDA and CDR2 is SQIVND (reference sequence). V lost 5 bases and J lost 6; bases outside the gene matches: 8. The CDR3 nucleotides read TGTGCCAGTAGTGATATACAGGGGGGCGCTGAAGCTTTCTTT. As protein: CASSDIQGGAEAFF.

In DNA form, the CDR3 reads TGTGCCAGCAGCCACGACACCCCTTATTACGTTGAGTACTTC. Translating it yields CASSHDTPYYVEYF. The chain combines TRBV5-5 with TRBJ2-7; no clear D gene. Germline CDR1 reads SGHKS; CDR2 reads YYEKEE (reference sequence). This CDR3 comprises 14 residues. Deletions cut 4 bases from V and 11 bases from J, with 22 bases between.

The chain employs TRBV6-4 and TRBJ1-1; 7 bases are a match to TRBD1. V lost 6 bases, J lost 4 bases, and 8 bases stayed unmatched. The CDR3 consists of 14 residues. Germline CDR1 reads MRHNA; CDR2 reads SNTAGT. CDR3 bases: TGTGCCAGCAGAGCGACAGGGAGTAGCACTGAAGCTTTCTTT. It encodes CASRATGSSTEAFF.

The chain recombines TRBV5-1 with TRBJ2-3; 11 bases align to TRBD2. The CDR3 length is 17 residues. The ends lost 0 bases at V and 2 bases at J; junction bases unmatched: 5. Germline loops: CDR1 SGHRS, CDR2 YFSETQ. The CDR3 coding sequence is TGCGCCAGCAGCTTGGGTCTGGGACTAGCGGCCACAGATACGCAGTATTTT. Its translation: CASSLGLGLAATDTQYF.

The chain links TRBV7-2 to TRBJ1-1, with D possibly being TRBD1 (6 bases). The CDR3 has 14 residues. Per germline, CDR1 SGHTA and CDR2 FQGNSA. The V and J ends lost 1 base and 5 bases respectively, with 11 bases between them. CDR3 region: CASSLDRQGTEAFF. CDR3 DNA: TGTGCCAGCAGCTTAGATAGGCAGGGGACTGAAGCTTTCTTT.

The chain uses TRBV5-1 and TRBJ2-7, with a weak D call TRBD1 (5 bases). The CDR3 runs 15 residues. Germline V gene sequence: CDR1 SGHRS, CDR2 YFSETQ. Trimming took off 2 bases at V and 1 base at J, with 13 bases between the two ends. This CDR3 reads CASSLNPGRSYEQYF. The CDR3 DNA is TGCGCCAGCAGCTTAAATCCAGGGCGTTCCTACGAGCAGTACTTC.

CDR3 nucleotide sequence: TGTGCCAGTAGGTTATTACGACAGAACACTGAAGCTTTCTTT. It specifies CASRLLRQNTEAFF. J is TRBJ1-1 and V is TRBV19; D is unclear. Germline lookup yields CDR1 LNHDA and CDR2 SQIVND (reference sequence). V dropped 6 bases and J dropped 1 base, with 12 bases sitting between them. The CDR3 runs to 14 residues. The full variable domain, with the rest looked up from reference TRBV19 and TRBJ1-1, is DGGITQSPKYLFRKEGQNVTLSCEQNLNHDAMYWYRQDPGQGLRLIYYSQIVNDFQKGDIAEGYSVSREKKESFPLTVTSAQKNPTAFYLCASRLLRQNTEAFFGQGTRLTVV.

V gene TRBV5-6 combines with J gene TRBJ2-7; 12 nucleotides match TRBD2. This CDR3 has 16 amino acids. After removal of 5 bases from V and 4 bases from J, the junction contained 10 bases not matched to a gene. Germline loops: CDR1 SGHDT, CDR2 YYEEEE. The DNA of the CDR3 is TGTGCCAGCAGACTCGCTAGCGGGGGGGCCCTATACGAGCAGTACTTC. Residues: CASRLASGGALYEQYF.

This clone was seen a few times. The chain recombines TRBV11-2 with TRBJ2-2; D possibly corresponds to TRBD1 (5 bases). Trimming cost V 2 bases and J 4 bases, with 11 bases left between them. This CDR3 region has 15 residues. The germline V gene encodes CDR1 SGHAT and CDR2 FQNNGV. CDR3 in amino acids: CASSLWGWGTGELFF. Here the CDR3 DNA reads TGTGCCAGCAGCTTATGGGGCTGGGGCACCGGGGAGCTGTTTTTT. Complete variable domain (other parts from reference TRBV11-2 and TRBJ2-2): EAGVAQSPRYKIIEKRQSVAFWCNPISGHATLYWYQQILGQGPKLLIQFQNNGVVDDSQLPKDRFSAERLKGVDSTLKIQPAKLEDSAVYLCASSLWGWGTGELFFGEGSRLTVL.

This sequence joins TRBV5-1 and TRBJ2-1; the match to TRBD2 covers 7 bases. Germline CDR1 reads SGHRS; CDR2 reads YFSETQ. The CDR3 sequence is 16 residues long. V shed 4 bases and J 3 bases; nucleotides not matched to a gene: 10. This CDR3 is CASSHRRAGDYNEQFF. DNA of the CDR3: TGCGCCAGCAGCCACAGGCGCGCGGGGGACTACAATGAGCAGTTCTTC.

The chain is built from TRBV7-2 and TRBJ2-1; the match to TRBD2 covers 9 bases. Germline loops: CDR1 SGHTA, CDR2 FQGNSA. The CDR3 has 16 residues. V was clipped by 0 bases and J by 4 bases; unmatched bases: 4. The CDR3 spells CASSLAGSGRYNEQFF. DNA of the CDR3: TGTGCCAGCAGCTTAGCAGGTAGCGGGAGATACAATGAGCAGTTCTTC.

The rearrangement links TRBV4-2 to TRBJ2-1; 7 bases align to TRBD1. J lost 3 bases, V lost 0 bases, and 5 bases had no gene match. The germline V gene encodes CDR1 LGHNA and CDR2 YNFKEQ. The CDR3 runs to 16 residues. The CDR3 is CASSQELGQDYNEQFF. CDR3 nucleotide sequence: TGTGCCAGCAGCCAAGAGTTAGGACAGGACTACAATGAGCAGTTCTTC.

This chain uses TRBV18 with TRBJ1-2; D is unclear. From germline, CDR1 is KGHSH and CDR2 LQKENI. Between the trimmed V and J ends, which lost 2 bases and 0 bases, there was a span of 10 bases. This CDR3 comprises 15 residues. DNA of the CDR3: TGTGCCAGCTCACCAGAATTCGGGACTAACTATGGCTACACCTTC. Amino acid sequence: CASSPEFGTNYGYTF.

The V call is TRBV7-6, the J call TRBJ1-1; D perhaps matches TRBD1 (5 bases). The CDR3 covers 14 residues. Per the germline V gene, CDR1 is SGHVS and CDR2 is FNYEAQ. V lost 1 base to trimming and J lost 1 base, with 7 bases between them. CDR3 nucleotides: TGTGCCAGCAGCTTAGATCAGGGGAACACTGAAGCTTTCTTT. It encodes CASSLDQGNTEAFF. Full variable domain (missing parts from reference TRBV7-6 and TRBJ1-1): GAGVSQSPRYKVTKRGQDVALRCDPISGHVSLYWYRQALGQGPEFLTYFNYEAQQDKSGLPNDRFSAERPEGSISTLTIQRTEQRDSAMYRCASSLDQGNTEAFFGQGTRLTVV.

The chain combines TRBV6-4 with TRBJ2-3, with unresolved D. The CDR3 runs 16 residues. Trimming took off 4 bases at V and 5 bases at J, with 19 bases between the two ends. Per the germline V gene, CDR1 is MRHNA and CDR2 is SNTAGT. CDR3 in DNA: TGTGCCAGCAGTGTCTCGGGCGCGATAGGTGAAGATACGCAGTATTTT. It specifies CASSVSGAIGEDTQYF.

This clone appeared a single time. V gene TRBV2 combines with J gene TRBJ2-3; 10 bases are shared with TRBD2. With V trimmed by 6 bases and J by 0 bases, 3 bases remained unmatched. CDR3 length equals 15 residues. Looked up from germline, CDR1 is SNHLY and CDR2 is FYNNEI. CDR3 in amino acids: CASSQRGGSTDTQYF. CDR3 nucleotides: TGTGCCAGCAGCCAGCGGGGGGGTAGCACAGATACGCAGTATTTT.

The rearrangement uses TRBV6-5 and TRBJ2-3; possible D gene TRBD2, 7 bases. The germline CDR1 and CDR2 sequences are MNHEY and SVGAGI. The CDR3 is made up of 15 amino acids. Trimming left V 5 bases short and J 0 bases short, with 12 bases between. The CDR3 reads CASSRRGPSTDTQYF. The CDR3 region has the DNA TGTGCCAGCAGTCGGCGGGGGCCAAGCACAGATACGCAGTATTTT.

This clone was seen a handful of times. The chain employs TRBV30 and TRBJ1-2; no definite D call. Trimming pared 0 bases from V and 5 bases from J, leaving 10 bases between. This CDR3 has 13 residues. CDR1 is GTSNPN, CDR2 SVGIG, per germline (reference sequence). The CDR3: CAWSVRSPYGYTF. The CDR3 DNA reads as TGTGCCTGGAGTGTACGGAGTCCGTATGGCTACACCTTC.

In its sample, this clone was seen a few times. The chain joins TRBV3-1 (or the pseudogene TRBV3-2) to TRBJ2-7; the D gene is possibly TRBD1 (5 bases). Trimming took 0 bases from V and 6 from J, leaving 15 bases between them. The CDR3 runs to 15 residues. Per the germline V gene, CDR1 is LGHDT and CDR2 is YNNKEL (reference sequence). The CDR3 region is CASSQEPRAGSEQYF. The CDR3 bases are TGTGCCAGCAGCCAAGAACCCAGGGCCGGGTCCGAGCAGTACTTC.

CDR3 amino acids: CAWSIGPQETQYF. In nucleotides, the CDR3 is TGTGCCTGGAGTATCGGTCCTCAAGAGACCCAGTACTTC. This sequence joins TRBV30 and TRBJ2-5, with no clear D. V was cut by 2 bases and J by 2 bases, with 9 bases left in between. The germline gives CDR1 GTSNPN, CDR2 SVGIG (reference sequence). The CDR3 extends over 13 amino acids.

The chain couples TRBV5-1 to TRBJ1-1; 7 bases align to TRBD1. Germline lookup yields CDR1 SGHRS and CDR2 YFSETQ. The CDR3 length is 13 residues. V lost 5 bases, J lost 7 bases, and 8 bases stayed unmatched. The CDR3 here is CASRPGTELEAFF. The CDR3 DNA reads as TGCGCCAGCAGACCTGGGACAGAACTTGAAGCTTTCTTT.

V and J are TRBV3-1 (or the pseudogene TRBV3-2) and TRBJ2-7, with D possibly matching TRBD2 (6 bases). Trimming removed 0 bases at V and 8 bases at J, with 11 bases between. Per germline, CDR1 LGHDT and CDR2 YNNKEL (reference sequence). This CDR3 has 13 amino acids. CDR3: CASSQETGGKQYF. The CDR3 DNA is TGTGCCAGCAGCCAAGAAACCGGGGGTAAGCAGTACTTC.

This rearrangement joins TRBV7-8 to TRBJ2-4, with TRBD1 matching over 8 bases. From germline, CDR1 is SGHVS and CDR2 FQNEAQ. CDR3 length: 13 residues. The trim removed 6 bases at V and 5 bases at J, leaving 3 bases unmatched. The CDR3 coding sequence is TGTGCCAGCAGTAAGACAGGGGAAAACATTCAGTACTTC. This codes for CASSKTGENIQYF.